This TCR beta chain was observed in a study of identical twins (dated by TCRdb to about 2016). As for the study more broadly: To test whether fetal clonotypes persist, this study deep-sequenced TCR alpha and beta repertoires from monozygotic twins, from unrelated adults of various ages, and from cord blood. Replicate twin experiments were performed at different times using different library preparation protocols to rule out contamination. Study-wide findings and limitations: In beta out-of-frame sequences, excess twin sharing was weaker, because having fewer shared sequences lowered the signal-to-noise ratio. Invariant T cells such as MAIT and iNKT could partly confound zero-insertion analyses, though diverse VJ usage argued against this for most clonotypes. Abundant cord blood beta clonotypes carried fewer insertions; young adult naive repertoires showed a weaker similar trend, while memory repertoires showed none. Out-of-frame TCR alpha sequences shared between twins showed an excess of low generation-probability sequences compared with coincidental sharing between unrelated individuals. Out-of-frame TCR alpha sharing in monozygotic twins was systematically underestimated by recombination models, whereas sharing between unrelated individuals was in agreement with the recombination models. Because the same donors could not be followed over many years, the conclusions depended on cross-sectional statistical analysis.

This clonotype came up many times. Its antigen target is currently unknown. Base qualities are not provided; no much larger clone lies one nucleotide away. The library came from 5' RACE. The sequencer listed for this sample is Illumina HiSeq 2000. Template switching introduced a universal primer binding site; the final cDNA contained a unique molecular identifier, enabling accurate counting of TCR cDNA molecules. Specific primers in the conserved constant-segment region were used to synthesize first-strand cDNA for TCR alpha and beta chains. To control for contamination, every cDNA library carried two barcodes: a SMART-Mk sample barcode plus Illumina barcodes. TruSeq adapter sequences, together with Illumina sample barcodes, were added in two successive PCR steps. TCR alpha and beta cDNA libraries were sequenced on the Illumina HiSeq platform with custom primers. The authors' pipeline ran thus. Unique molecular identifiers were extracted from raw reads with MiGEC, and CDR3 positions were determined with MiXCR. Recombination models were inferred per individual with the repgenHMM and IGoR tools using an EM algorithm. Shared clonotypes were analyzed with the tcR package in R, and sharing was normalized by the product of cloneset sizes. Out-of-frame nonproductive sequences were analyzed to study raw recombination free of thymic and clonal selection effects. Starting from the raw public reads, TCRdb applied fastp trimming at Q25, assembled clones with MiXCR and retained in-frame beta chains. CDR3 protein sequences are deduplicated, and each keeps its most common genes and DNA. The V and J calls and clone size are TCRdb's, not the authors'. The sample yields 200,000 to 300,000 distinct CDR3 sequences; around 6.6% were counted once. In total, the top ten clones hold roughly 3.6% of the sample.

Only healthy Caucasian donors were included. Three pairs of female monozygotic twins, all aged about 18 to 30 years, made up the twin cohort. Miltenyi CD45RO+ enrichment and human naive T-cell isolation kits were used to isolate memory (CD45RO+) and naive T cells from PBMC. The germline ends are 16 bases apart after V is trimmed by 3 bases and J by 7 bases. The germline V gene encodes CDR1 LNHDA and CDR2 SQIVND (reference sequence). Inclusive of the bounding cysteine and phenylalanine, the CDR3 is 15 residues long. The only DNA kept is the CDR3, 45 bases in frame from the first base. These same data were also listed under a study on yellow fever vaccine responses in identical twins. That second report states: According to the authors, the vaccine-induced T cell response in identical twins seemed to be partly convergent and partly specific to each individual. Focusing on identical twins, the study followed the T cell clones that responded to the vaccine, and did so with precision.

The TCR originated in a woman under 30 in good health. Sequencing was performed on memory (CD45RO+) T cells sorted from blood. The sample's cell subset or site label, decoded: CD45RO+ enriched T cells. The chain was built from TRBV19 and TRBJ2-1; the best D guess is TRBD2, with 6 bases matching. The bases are TGTGCCAGTAGTATCTTAACGGGACTCCGGAATGAGCAGTTCTTC. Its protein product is CASSILTGLRNEQFF.